The 14 T cell receptor beta chains below come from one sample, sequenced in a study of low-dose radiotherapy and immunotherapy resistance in tumors. Time point specified: before trial treatment. Primers targeting TRAV and TRBV primed first-strand cDNA, covering alpha and beta chains. TCRs underwent 20 PCR cycles of amplification with a constant-region primer and V-primer adapter. TCRdb processed the reads anew with MiXCR; each CDR3 protein has one entry. The sample records about 89,000 distinct CDR3 sequences, under 10% being singletons. Material: PBMCs, obtained before treatment. Receptors were obtained from a male donor with prostate cancer.

This clonotype was counted many times. This chain links TRBV4-2 with TRBJ2-7; TRBD1 matches 10 bases. V trimming: 1 base; J trimming: 2 bases; junction bases outside the gene matches: 8. Germline V CDR1 and CDR2: LGHNA, YNFKEQ. CDR3 size: 17 residues. CDR3 sequence (DNA): TGTGCCAGCAGCCAAGCCACGGGACAGGGGAATCCCTACGAGCAGTACTTC. This sequence encodes CASSQATGQGNPYEQYF.

This clonotype was observed at least ten times. The chain carries TRBV25-1 and TRBJ2-2; unclear D gene. CDR1 and CDR2 (germline): MGHDK, SYGVNS. The CDR3 runs to 11 residues. Trimming cost V 9 bases and J 5 bases, with 7 bases left between them. CDR3 in amino acids: CASSRTGELFF. As DNA, the CDR3 is TGTGCCAGTTCTCGGACCGGGGAGCTGTTTTTT.

With regard to this clonotype: With only one base between it and a far larger clone, this is likely a read error. CDR3 bases: TGCGCCAGCGGCCTCCAGATACTAGCGGGTGGGGCTAATGAGCAGTTCTTC. It yields the protein CASGLQILAGGANEQFF. The chain couples TRBV4-1 to TRBJ2-1; 9 bases are a match to TRBD2. Germline CDR1 and CDR2: MGHRA and YSYEKL. With V trimmed by 8 bases and J by 7 bases, 18 bases remained unmatched. The CDR3 runs to 17 residues.

This clonotype occurred many times. The genes are TRBV6-5 and TRBJ1-2; TRBD1 aligns across 8 bases. The V segment lost 5 bases and the J segment 7 bases; nucleotides outside the gene matches: 12. Germline CDR1 and CDR2: MNHEY and SVGAGI. There are 15 residues in the CDR3. CDR3 in DNA: TGTGCCAGCAGTATGTCAGGGGGCAGTCCCCGTGGCTACACCTTC. It yields the protein CASSMSGGSPRGYTF.

This clonotype was found many times. The chain employs TRBV12-3 or TRBV12-4 and TRBJ2-7; D call uncertain. The CDR3 covers 13 residues. V was shortened by 1 base and J by 5 bases, with 9 bases between the two germline ends. The CDR3 DNA follows: TGTGCCAGCAGTTTAGGCTTTCCGGACGAGCAGTACTTC. It yields the protein CASSLGFPDEQYF.

This clonotype has ten or more counts. The gene calls are TRBV7-2 and TRBJ1-2; 7 bases are a match to TRBD1. CDR3 length: 15 residues. V shed 1 base and J 5 bases; nucleotides not matched to a gene: 7. Germline loops: CDR1 SGHTA, CDR2 FQGNSA. DNA of the CDR3: TGTGCCAGCAGCTTAGATTACGGCAGGGGGTATGGCTACACCTTC. As protein: CASSLDYGRGYGYTF.

This clonotype showed up many times. The chain joins TRBV6-2 or TRBV6-3 to TRBJ2-1; D ambiguous. Trimming took 3 bases from V and 0 from J, leaving 9 bases between them. This CDR3 has 15 amino acids. Per the germline V gene, CDR1 is MNHEY and CDR2 is SVGEGT. The CDR3 spells CASSYIIRSYNEQFF. CDR3 DNA sequence: TGTGCCAGCAGTTATATCATCCGCTCCTACAATGAGCAGTTCTTC.

The CDR3 sequence: CASSTPGQGNTEAFF. The CDR3 DNA reads TGTGCCAGTAGTACGCCGGGACAGGGGAACACTGAAGCTTTCTTT. This chain uses TRBV19 with TRBJ1-1; 9 bases match TRBD1. The CDR3 consists of 15 residues. The germline CDR1 and CDR2 sequences are LNHDA and SQIVND (reference sequence). The J segment lost 1 base and the V segment lost 4 bases, leaving 4 bases of the junction unmatched.

The J gene is TRBJ1-4, the V gene TRBV28; D remains unclear. V dropped 5 bases and J dropped 3 bases, with 16 bases sitting between them. Germline CDR1 MDHEN, CDR2 SYDVKM. This CDR3 spans 16 amino acids. CDR3: CASSGLPSGPNEKLFF. The CDR3 bases are TGTGCCAGCAGTGGTTTACCCTCCGGCCCTAATGAAAAACTGTTTTTT.

In its sample, this clonotype was seen a few times. This chain uses TRBV6-5 with TRBJ2-1; TRBD2 matches 7 bases. Germline CDR1 reads MNHEY; CDR2 reads SVGAGI. V gave up 6 bases and J gave up 7 bases; unmatched junction bases: 3. This CDR3 comprises 12 residues. The CDR3 spells CASSISGNEQFF. CDR3 sequence (DNA): TGTGCCAGCAGCATTAGCGGGAATGAGCAGTTCTTC.

This clonotype was seen repeatedly, ten times or more. V and J are TRBV12-3 or TRBV12-4 and TRBJ1-5, with D possibly being TRBD1 (5 bases). Trimming left V 4 bases short and J 2 bases short, with 12 bases between. CDR3 length: 15 residues. Here the CDR3 DNA reads TGTGCCAGCAGTTCCTTGGGGGGGGGCAATCAGCCCCAGCATTTT. Residues: CASSSLGGGNQPQHF.

J is TRBJ2-7 and V is TRBV7-6; TRBD1 agrees at 7 bases. V lost 5 bases, J lost 5 bases, and 9 bases stayed unmatched. CDR1 SGHVS and CDR2 FNYEAQ come from the germline V gene. The CDR3 has 14 residues. CDR3 DNA sequence: TGTGCCAGCAGCCCCGGGACAGTCGACAACGAGCAGTACTTC. This encodes CASSPGTVDNEQYF.

This clonotype has ten or more counts. The genes are TRBV25-1 and TRBJ2-3; 8 bases are a match to TRBD1. Germline CDR1 is MGHDK and CDR2 is SYGVNS. Unmatched junction bases numbered 3, after V lost 7 bases and J lost 3 bases. CDR3 length: 13 amino acids. CDR3 sequence (DNA): TGTGCCAGCAATCGACAGGGGACAGATACGCAGTATTTT. It specifies CASNRQGTDTQYF.

This clonotype was seen at least ten times. The chain joins TRBV29-1 to TRBJ2-1; TRBD2 agrees at 7 bases. Germline assignment: CDR1 SQVTM and CDR2 ANQGSEA. The J segment lost 6 bases and the V segment lost 6 bases, leaving 14 bases of the junction unmatched. The CDR3 is made up of 15 amino acids. This CDR3 reads CSVLRGGPIGNEQFF. The CDR3 DNA is TGCAGCGTCCTTCGGGGAGGGCCTATAGGCAATGAGCAGTTCTTC.